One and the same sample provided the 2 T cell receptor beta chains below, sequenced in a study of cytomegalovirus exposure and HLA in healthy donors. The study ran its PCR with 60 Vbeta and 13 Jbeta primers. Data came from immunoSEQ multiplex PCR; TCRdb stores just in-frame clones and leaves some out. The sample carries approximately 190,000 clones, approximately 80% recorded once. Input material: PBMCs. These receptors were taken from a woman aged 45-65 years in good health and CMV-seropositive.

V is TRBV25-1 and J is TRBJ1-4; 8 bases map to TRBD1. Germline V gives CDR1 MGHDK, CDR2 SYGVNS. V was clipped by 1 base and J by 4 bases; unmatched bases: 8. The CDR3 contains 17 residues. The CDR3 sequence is CASSEFRQGRLNEKLFF. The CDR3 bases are TGTGCCAGCAGTGAATTTAGACAGGGGAGGCTTAATGAAAAACTGTTTTTT.

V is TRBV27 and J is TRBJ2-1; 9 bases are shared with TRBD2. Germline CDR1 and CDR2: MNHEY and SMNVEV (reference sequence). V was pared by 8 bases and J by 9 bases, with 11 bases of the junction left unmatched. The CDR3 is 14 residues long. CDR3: CASWAGGSWGEQFF. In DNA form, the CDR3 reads TGTGCCAGCTGGGCGGGGGGGTCCTGGGGTGAGCAGTTCTTC.